This T cell receptor (beta chain) derives from a study of regulatory T cells in long-lasting Graves disease. CDR3 regions were amplified by Arm-PCR using iRepertoire HTBI primers to build TCR beta libraries. TCRdb called the multiplex PCR reads again in MiXCR, with one record for every CDR3 protein. Of approximately 250,000 distinct CDR3 sequences in the sample, approximately 16% were seen once. A note on this clonotype: What it binds is unknown.

The CDR3 sequence is 15 residues long. V was trimmed by 6 bases and J by 2 bases, leaving 16 bases between them. Germline V CDR1 and CDR2: MNHNS, SASEGT. General study results and limits: Persistent Graves' patients had lower TCR diversity than newly diagnosed ones.

Time point reported: newly diagnosed GD, antithyroid drugs for less than 3 months. Isolated PBMC RNA provided the starting material for the TCR library. A nine-milliliter sample of peripheral blood was drawn into EDTA tubes. The TCR was taken from a female donor with Graves disease. The V call is TRBV6-1, the J call TRBJ1-1, with D possibly matching TRBD1 (6 bases). The sequencing here drew on peripheral blood mononuclear cells (PBMCs), taken at new diagnosis, from a patient treated with antithyroid drugs. In DNA, the CDR3 is TGTGCCAGCAGAACTTTAGCAGGGGCCAACACTGAAGCTTTCTTT. It is translated as CASRTLAGANTEAFF.